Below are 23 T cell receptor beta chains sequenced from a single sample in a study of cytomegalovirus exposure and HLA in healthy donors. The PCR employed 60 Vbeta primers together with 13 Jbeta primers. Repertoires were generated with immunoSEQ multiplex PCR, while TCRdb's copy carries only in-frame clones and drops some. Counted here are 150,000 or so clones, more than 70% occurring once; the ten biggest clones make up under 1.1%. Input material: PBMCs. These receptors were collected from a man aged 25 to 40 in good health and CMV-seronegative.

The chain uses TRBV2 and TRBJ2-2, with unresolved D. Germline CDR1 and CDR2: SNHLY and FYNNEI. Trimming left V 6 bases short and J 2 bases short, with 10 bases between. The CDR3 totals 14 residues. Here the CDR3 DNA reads TGTGCCAGCAGCGACGAGGTTAACACCGGGGAGCTGTTTTTT. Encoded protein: CASSDEVNTGELFF.

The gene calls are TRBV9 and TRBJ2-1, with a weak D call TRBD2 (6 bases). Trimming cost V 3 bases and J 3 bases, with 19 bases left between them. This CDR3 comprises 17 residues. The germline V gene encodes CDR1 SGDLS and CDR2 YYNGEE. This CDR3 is CASSGSLVAELYNEQFF. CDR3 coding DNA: TGTGCCAGCAGCGGTAGCCTGGTAGCGGAACTCTACAATGAGCAGTTCTTC.

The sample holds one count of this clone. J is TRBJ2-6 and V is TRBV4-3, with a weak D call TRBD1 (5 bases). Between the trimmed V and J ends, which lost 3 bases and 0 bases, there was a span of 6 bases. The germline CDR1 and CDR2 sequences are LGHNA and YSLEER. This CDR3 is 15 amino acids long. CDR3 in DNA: TGCGCCAGCAGCCACACAGGCTCTGGGGCCAACGTCCTGACTTTC. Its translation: CASSHTGSGANVLTF.

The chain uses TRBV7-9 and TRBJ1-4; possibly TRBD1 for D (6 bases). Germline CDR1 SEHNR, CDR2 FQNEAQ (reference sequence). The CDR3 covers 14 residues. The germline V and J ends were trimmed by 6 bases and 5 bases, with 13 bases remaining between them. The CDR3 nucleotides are TGTGCCAGCAGTCCAGGGGAGGGAAATGAAAAACTGTTTTTT. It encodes CASSPGEGNEKLFF.

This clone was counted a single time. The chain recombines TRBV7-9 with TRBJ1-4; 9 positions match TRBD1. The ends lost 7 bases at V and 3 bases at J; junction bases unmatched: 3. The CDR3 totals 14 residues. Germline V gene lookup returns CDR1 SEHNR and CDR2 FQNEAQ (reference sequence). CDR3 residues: CASTRQGANEKLFF. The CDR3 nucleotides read TGTGCCAGCACCCGACAGGGGGCTAATGAAAAACTGTTTTTT. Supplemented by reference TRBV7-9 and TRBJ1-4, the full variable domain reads DTGVSQNPRHKITKRGQNVTFRCDPISEHNRLYWYRQTLGQGPEFLTYFQNEAQLEKSRLLSDRFSAERPKGSFSTLEIQRTEQGDSAMYLCASTRQGANEKLFFGSGTQLSVL.

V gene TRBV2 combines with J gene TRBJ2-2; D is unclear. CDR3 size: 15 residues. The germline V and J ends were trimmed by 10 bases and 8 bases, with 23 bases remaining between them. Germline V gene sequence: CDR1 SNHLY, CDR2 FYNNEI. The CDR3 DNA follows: TGTGCCACCGCGAAATTTAGACGAACGGAGGGGGAGCTGTTTTTT. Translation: CATAKFRRTEGELFF.

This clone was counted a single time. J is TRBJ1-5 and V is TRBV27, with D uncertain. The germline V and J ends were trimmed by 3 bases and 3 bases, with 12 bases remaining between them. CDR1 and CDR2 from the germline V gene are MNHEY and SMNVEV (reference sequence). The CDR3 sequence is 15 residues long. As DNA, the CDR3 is TGTGCCAGCAGTTTTTCCGCGGCAAACAATCAGCCCCAGCATTTT. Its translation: CASSFSAANNQPQHF.

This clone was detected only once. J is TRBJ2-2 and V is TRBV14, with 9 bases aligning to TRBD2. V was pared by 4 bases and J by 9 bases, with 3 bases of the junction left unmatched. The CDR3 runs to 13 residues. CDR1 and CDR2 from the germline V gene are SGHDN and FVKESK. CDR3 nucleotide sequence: TGTGCCAGCAGCCTAGCGGGAGCGAGGGAGCTGTTTTTT. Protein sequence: CASSLAGARELFF.

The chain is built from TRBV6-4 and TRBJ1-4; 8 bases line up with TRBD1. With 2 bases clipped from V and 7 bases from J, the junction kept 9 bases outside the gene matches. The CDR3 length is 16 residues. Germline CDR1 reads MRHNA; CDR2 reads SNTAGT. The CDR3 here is CASSDLAGTGPEKLFF. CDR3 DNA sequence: TGTGCCAGCAGTGACCTAGCCGGGACAGGACCTGAAAAACTGTTTTTT.

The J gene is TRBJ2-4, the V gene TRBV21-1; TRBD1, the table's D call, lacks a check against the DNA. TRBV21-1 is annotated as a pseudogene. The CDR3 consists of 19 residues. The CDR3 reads CASRNRDRDVGETKNIQYF. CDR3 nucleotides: TGTGCCAGCAGAAACAGGGACAGGGATGTGGGTGAGACCAAAAACATTCAGTACTTC.

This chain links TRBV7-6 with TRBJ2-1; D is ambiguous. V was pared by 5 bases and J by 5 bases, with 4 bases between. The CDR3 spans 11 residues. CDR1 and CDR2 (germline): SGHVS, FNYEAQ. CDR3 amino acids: CASSLNNEQFF. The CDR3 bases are TGTGCCAGCAGCCTAAACAATGAGCAGTTCTTC. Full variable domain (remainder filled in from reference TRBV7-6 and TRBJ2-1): GAGVSQSPRYKVTKRGQDVALRCDPISGHVSLYWYRQALGQGPEFLTYFNYEAQQDKSGLPNDRFSAERPEGSISTLTIQRTEQRDSAMYRCASSLNNEQFFGPGTRLTVL.

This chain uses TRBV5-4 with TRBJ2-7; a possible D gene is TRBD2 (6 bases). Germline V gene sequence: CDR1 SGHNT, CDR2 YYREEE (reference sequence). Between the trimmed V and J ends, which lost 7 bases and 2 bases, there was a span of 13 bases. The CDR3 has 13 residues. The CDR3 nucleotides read TGTGCCAGCCACAGCCGGGGGACCTACGAGCAGTACTTC. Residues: CASHSRGTYEQYF.

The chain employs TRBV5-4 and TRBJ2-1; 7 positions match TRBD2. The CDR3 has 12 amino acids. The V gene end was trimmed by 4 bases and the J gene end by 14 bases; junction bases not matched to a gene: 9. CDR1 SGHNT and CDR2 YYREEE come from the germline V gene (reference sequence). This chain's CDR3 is CASSVTSIREFF. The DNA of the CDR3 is TGTGCCAGCAGCGTGACTAGCATTAGGGAGTTCTTC.

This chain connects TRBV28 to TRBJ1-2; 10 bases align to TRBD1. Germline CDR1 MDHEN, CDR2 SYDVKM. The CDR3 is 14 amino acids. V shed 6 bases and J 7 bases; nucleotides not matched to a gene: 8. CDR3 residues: CASSSGTGVIGYTF. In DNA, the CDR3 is TGTGCCAGCAGCTCCGGGACAGGGGTTATTGGCTACACCTTC.

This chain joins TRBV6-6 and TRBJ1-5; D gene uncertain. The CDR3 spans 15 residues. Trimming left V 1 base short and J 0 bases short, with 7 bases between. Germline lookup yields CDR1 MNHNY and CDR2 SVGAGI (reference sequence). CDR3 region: CASSYLENSNQPQHF. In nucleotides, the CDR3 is TGTGCCAGCAGTTACTTAGAAAATAGCAATCAGCCCCAGCATTTT.

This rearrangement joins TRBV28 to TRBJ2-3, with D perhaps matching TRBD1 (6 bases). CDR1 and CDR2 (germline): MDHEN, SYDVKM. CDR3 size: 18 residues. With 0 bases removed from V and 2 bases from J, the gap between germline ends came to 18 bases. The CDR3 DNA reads TGTGCCAGCAGTTTATGGACCTCAGCGGCAGGGGCCACAGATACGCAGTATTTT. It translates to CASSLWTSAAGATDTQYF.

The CDR3 reads CASSFSGTSSYNEQFF. The CDR3 DNA reads TGTGCCAGCAGCTTCAGCGGGACCAGCTCCTACAATGAGCAGTTCTTC. The J gene is TRBJ2-1, the V gene TRBV7-8; 7 nucleotides align to TRBD2. This CDR3 contains 16 residues. The germline V gene has CDR1 SGHVS and CDR2 FQNEAQ. V gave up 3 bases and J gave up 0 bases; unmatched junction bases: 5. Using reference TRBV7-8 and TRBJ2-1 for the parts outside the CDR3, the full variable domain is GAGVSQSPRYKVAKRGQDVALRCDPISGHVSLFWYQQALGQGPEFLTYFQNEAQLDKSGLPSDRFFAERPEGSVSTLKIQRTQQEDSAVYLCASSFSGTSSYNEQFFGPGTRLTVL.

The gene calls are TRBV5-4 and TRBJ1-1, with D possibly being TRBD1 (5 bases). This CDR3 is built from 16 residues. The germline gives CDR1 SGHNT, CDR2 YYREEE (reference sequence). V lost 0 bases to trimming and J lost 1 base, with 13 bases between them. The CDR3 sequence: CASSLEGIRGNTEAFF. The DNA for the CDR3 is TGTGCCAGCAGCTTGGAGGGGATTAGGGGGAACACTGAAGCTTTCTTT.

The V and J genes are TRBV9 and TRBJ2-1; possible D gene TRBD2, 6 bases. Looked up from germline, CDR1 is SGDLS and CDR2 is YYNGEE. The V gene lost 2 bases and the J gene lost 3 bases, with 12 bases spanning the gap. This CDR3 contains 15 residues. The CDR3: CASSVGPGGYNEQFF. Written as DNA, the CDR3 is TGTGCCAGCAGCGTTGGACCCGGGGGCTACAATGAGCAGTTCTTC.

CDR3 in DNA: TGTGCCATCAGTGAGGGGGCGGGGGGGCGAGAGACCCAGTACTTC. Residues: CAISEGAGGRETQYF. This rearrangement joins TRBV10-3 to TRBJ2-5; 9 bases fit TRBD2. V shed 2 bases and J 4 bases; nucleotides not matched to a gene: 5. CDR3 length equals 15 residues. Looked up from germline, CDR1 is ENHRY and CDR2 is SYGVKD.

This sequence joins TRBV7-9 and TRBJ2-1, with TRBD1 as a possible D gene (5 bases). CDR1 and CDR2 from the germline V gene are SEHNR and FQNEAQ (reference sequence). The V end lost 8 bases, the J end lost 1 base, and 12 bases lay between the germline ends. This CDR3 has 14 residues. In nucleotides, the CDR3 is TGTGCCAGCCGTCGACAGTATTCCTACAATGAGCAGTTCTTC. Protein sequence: CASRRQYSYNEQFF.

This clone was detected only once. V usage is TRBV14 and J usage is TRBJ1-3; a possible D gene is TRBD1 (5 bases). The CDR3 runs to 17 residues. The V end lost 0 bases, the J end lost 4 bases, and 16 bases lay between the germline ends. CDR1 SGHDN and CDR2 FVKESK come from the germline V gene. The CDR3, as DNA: TGTGCCAGCAGCCAAGATTGGCCCAGGGTTATGGGAAACACCATATATTTT. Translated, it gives CASSQDWPRVMGNTIYF.

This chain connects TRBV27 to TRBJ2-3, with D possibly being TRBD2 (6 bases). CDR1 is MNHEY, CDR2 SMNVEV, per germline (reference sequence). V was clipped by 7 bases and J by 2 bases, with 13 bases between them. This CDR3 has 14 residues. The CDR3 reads CASKLGLLTDTQYF. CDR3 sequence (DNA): TGTGCCAGCAAGTTAGGACTACTCACAGATACGCAGTATTTT.